Shown below are 27 T cell receptor beta chains from a single sample sequenced in a study of shared clonotypes between healthy human individuals (dated by TCRdb to the early 2020s). Library prep was done by the immunoSEQ multiplex PCR assay. TCRdb's version of the immuneACCESS table is confined to in-frame rearrangements and falls short of the full clone set. An unresolved V gene accounts for under half of the shortfall where checked; the remainder is of unknown origin. The table for this sample lists about 1 million clones; roughly 75% of them were counted only once. The ten top clones hold approximately 1.5% of the sample. Sample: memory CD4+ T cells sorted from blood. The label giving this sample's cell subset or site can be read as: CD45RA-negative fraction. These receptors were taken from a man aged 18 to 30 in good health.

This clone has a handful of counts. The gene calls are TRBV5-1 and TRBJ2-4; perhaps TRBD2 as D (5 bases). Trimming took off 0 bases at V and 9 bases at J, with 10 bases between the two ends. CDR3 length: 13 amino acids. Germline V gene data show CDR1 as SGHRS and CDR2 as YFSETQ. The CDR3 nucleotides are TGCGCCAGCAGCTTGGTGGACGCGGGCATTCAGTACTTC. It encodes CASSLVDAGIQYF.

A word on this clone: At the DNA level, this CDR3 is encoded by other sequences in the same sample as well. This chain joins TRBV19 and TRBJ1-5; 7 bases map to TRBD1. Germline CDR1 reads LNHDA; CDR2 reads SQIVND (reference sequence). The CDR3 covers 14 residues. J gave up 3 bases and V 6 bases, and 5 bases lay outside the gene matches. CDR3 in amino acids: CASRETGINQPQHF. The CDR3 bases are TGTGCCAGTAGAGAGACAGGGATCAATCAGCCCCAGCATTTT.

About this clone itself: In the same sample, other DNA sequences code for this CDR3. CDR3 nucleotide sequence: TGTGCCAGCAGTCCAACCTACGAGCAGTACTTC. The encoded protein is CASSPTYEQYF. This chain links TRBV2 with TRBJ2-7, with no clear D. This CDR3 is built from 11 residues. The germline V and J ends were trimmed by 5 bases and 2 bases, with 4 bases remaining between them. Germline V lookup: CDR1 SNHLY, CDR2 FYNNEI.

Regarding this clone: This could be a read error, since a much larger clone is one nucleotide away. The V and J genes are TRBV7-3 and TRBJ2-7; 8 bases match TRBD1. There are 13 residues in the CDR3. V was clipped by 5 bases and J by 4 bases; unmatched bases: 4. From germline, CDR1 is SGHTA and CDR2 FQGTGA. CDR3 DNA sequence: TGTGCCAGCAGCCCGACAGGGGTTTACGAGCAGTACTTC. Translated, it gives CASSPTGVYEQYF.

With respect to this clone: Different DNA sequences within this sample yield the same CDR3. The chain joins TRBV6-5 to TRBJ2-1; possible D gene TRBD2, 5 bases. Germline V gene sequence: CDR1 MNHEY, CDR2 SVGAGI. This CDR3 spans 14 amino acids. The V gene lost 0 bases and the J gene lost 7 bases, with 10 bases spanning the gap. CDR3 region: CASSYSASGNEQFF. CDR3 in DNA: TGTGCCAGCAGTTACTCGGCGAGCGGTAATGAGCAGTTCTTC.

The chain joins TRBV30 to TRBJ2-5, with a tentative D call TRBD2 (5 bases). The end of the DNA fits TRBJ2-7 better, so the J call may be wrong. The CDR3 covers 13 residues. The V gene's germline CDR1 is GTSNPN and CDR2 SVGIG (reference sequence). CDR3 amino acids: CAWSVGRGYEQYF. The DNA of the CDR3 is TGTGCCTGGAGTGTAGGGCGAGGGTACGAGCAGTACTTC.

This clone was counted a few times. Here the CDR3 DNA reads TGTGCCTGGAGTGTACAAGGCAGGGCGGGTCGCGGCTACACCTTC. This translates into CAWSVQGRAGRGYTF. The gene calls are TRBV30 and TRBJ1-2; D may be TRBD1 (5 bases). V was trimmed by 0 bases and J by 8 bases, leaving 19 bases between them. Per germline, CDR1 GTSNPN and CDR2 SVGIG (reference sequence). CDR3 length equals 15 residues.

The rearrangement joins TRBV15 to TRBJ1-2; D ambiguous. Trimming stripped 1 base from V and 8 bases from J, with 11 bases between. The CDR3 is made up of 13 amino acids. Looked up from germline, CDR1 is LNHNV and CDR2 is YYDKDF (reference sequence). In DNA, the CDR3 is TGTGCCACCAGCAGAGGCAATGGGGAAGGCTACACCTTC. The encoded protein is CATSRGNGEGYTF.

This clone was recorded a few times. The J gene is TRBJ2-7, the V gene TRBV28; D is ambiguous. CDR3 length: 14 residues. Trimming pared 5 bases from V and 0 bases from J, leaving 11 bases between. CDR1 is MDHEN, CDR2 SYDVKM, per germline. The CDR3 loop is CASSPNPISYEQYF. In DNA, the CDR3 is TGTGCCAGCAGTCCGAACCCCATCTCCTACGAGCAGTACTTC.

J is TRBJ2-1 and V is TRBV11-2; TRBD2 might be the D (6 bases). The germline V gene encodes CDR1 SGHAT and CDR2 FQNNGV. V lost 0 bases, J lost 3 bases, and 12 bases lay in between. This CDR3 is built from 16 residues. The CDR3: CASSLERLANYNEQFF. Written as DNA, the CDR3 is TGTGCCAGCAGCTTAGAACGGCTAGCGAACTACAATGAGCAGTTCTTC.

This sequence joins TRBV7-2 and TRBJ1-5; D is unclear. V was cut by 3 bases and J by 5 bases, with 8 bases left in between. The CDR3 contains 13 residues. Germline CDR1 reads SGHTA; CDR2 reads FQGNSA. In DNA form, the CDR3 reads TGTGCCAGCAGCTTCCGGTCAGATCAGCCCCAGCATTTT. It specifies CASSFRSDQPQHF.

This chain links TRBV6-5 with TRBJ2-1; 9 nucleotides agree with TRBD1. The CDR3 runs 16 residues. The germline V gene has CDR1 MNHEY and CDR2 SVGAGI. V was clipped by 2 bases and J by 4 bases; unmatched bases: 6. CDR3 sequence (DNA): TGTGCCAGCAGTTACCCCGGACAGGGGCTTTACAATGAGCAGTTCTTC. As protein: CASSYPGQGLYNEQFF.

The CDR3 sequence: CASPNLPLSTDTQYF. As DNA, the CDR3 is TGTGCCAGCCCTAATCTCCCCTTGAGCACAGATACGCAGTATTTT. The V call is TRBV7-9, the J call TRBJ2-3; D is unresolved. The V end was cut by 8 bases, the J end by 0 bases, with 15 bases between. Germline V gene data show CDR1 as SEHNR and CDR2 as FQNEAQ (reference sequence). The CDR3 is 15 residues long.

Turning to this clone: The sample has other DNA sequences that encode this CDR3 too. V is TRBV30 and J is TRBJ1-1; D unclear. The germline gives CDR1 GTSNPN, CDR2 SVGIG (reference sequence). The V end lost 0 bases, the J end lost 1 base, and 3 bases lay between the germline ends. This CDR3 is 12 amino acids long. The chain's CDR3 is CAWSVRNTEAFF. The DNA for the CDR3 is TGTGCCTGGAGTGTCAGGAACACTGAAGCTTTCTTT.

This clone was observed once. The V call is TRBV5-4, the J call TRBJ2-7; 7 nucleotides match TRBD2. Trimming at V came to 4 bases and at J to 4 bases, leaving 8 bases not matched to a gene. CDR1 is SGHNT, CDR2 YYREEE, per germline (reference sequence). This CDR3 region has 14 residues. This CDR3 is CASSPGTISYEQYF. CDR3 DNA sequence: TGTGCCAGCAGCCCCGGGACTATTAGTTACGAGCAGTACTTC.

V is TRBV7-3 and J is TRBJ2-2; 7 nucleotides agree with TRBD2. CDR1 and CDR2 from the germline V gene are SGHTA and FQGTGA. CDR3 length equals 16 residues. V lost 5 bases and J lost 7; bases outside the gene matches: 13. CDR3 sequence: CASSPQGLHIGGELFF. CDR3 nucleotide sequence: TGTGCCAGCAGCCCCCAGGGACTACACATTGGCGGGGAGCTGTTTTTT.

This chain connects TRBV6-5 to TRBJ2-7; D uncertain. This CDR3 is 14 amino acids long. CDR1 is MNHEY, CDR2 SVGAGI, per germline. V was pared by 6 bases and J by 0 bases, with 12 bases between. The CDR3 protein is CASRSRLSSYEQYF. CDR3 DNA: TGTGCCAGCAGGAGCCGATTGAGCTCCTACGAGCAGTACTTC.

The V gene is TRBV6-1, the J gene TRBJ1-6; D not certain. The length of the CDR3 is 14 residues. V lost 6 bases and J lost 8, with 14 bases in between. Germline CDR1 and CDR2: MNHNS and SASEGT. The CDR3 DNA reads as TGTGCCAGCAGAAGGAAAGGAGTGGATTCACCCCTCCACTTT. Amino acid sequence: CASRRKGVDSPLHF.

The chain recombines TRBV6-5 with TRBJ1-1; 7 bases are shared with TRBD1. There are 14 residues in the CDR3. Germline CDR1 MNHEY, CDR2 SVGAGI. Trimming at V came to 0 bases and at J to 6 bases, leaving 4 bases not matched to a gene. The CDR3 region has the DNA TGTGCCAGCAGTTACTCTACAGGGGTCGCTGAAGCTTTCTTT. It is translated as CASSYSTGVAEAFF.

The sample holds one count of this clone. This rearrangement joins TRBV5-1 to TRBJ2-5, with D possibly being TRBD1 (6 bases). This CDR3 comprises 13 residues. Germline V CDR1 and CDR2: SGHRS, YFSETQ. Trimming pared 0 bases from V and 3 bases from J, leaving 6 bases between. The CDR3 coding sequence is TGCGCCAGCAGCTTGGAGGGGGAAGAGACCCAGTACTTC. This encodes CASSLEGEETQYF.

This clone showed up just once. The CDR3: CASSSNLPRGWSGANVLTF. The CDR3 nucleotides read TGTGCCAGCAGCTCCAACCTCCCCCGGGGGTGGTCTGGGGCCAACGTCCTGACTTTC. This chain uses TRBV7-9 with TRBJ2-6; TRBD2 might be the D (6 bases). The germline gives CDR1 SEHNR, CDR2 FQNEAQ (reference sequence). The CDR3 length is 19 residues. V lost 4 bases and J 1 base, leaving 20 bases between the germline ends.

This clone showed up just a few times. The genes are TRBV18 and TRBJ2-2; 11 bases agree with TRBD2. Germline V gene lookup returns CDR1 KGHSH and CDR2 LQKENI. This CDR3 has 14 amino acids. V trimming: 3 bases; J trimming: 7 bases; junction bases outside the gene matches: 1. The CDR3 DNA reads TGTGCCAGCTCACCGGGACTAGCGGTCGGGGAGCTGTTTTTT. Its translation is CASSPGLAVGELFF. The complete variable domain, with remaining parts taken from reference TRBV18 and TRBJ2-2, reads NAGVMQNPRHLVRRRGQEARLRCSPMKGHSHVYWYRQLPEEGLKFMVYLQKENIIDESGMPKERFSAEFPKEGPSILRIQQVVRGDSAAYFCASSPGLAVGELFFGEGSRLTVL.

CDR3 DNA: TGTGCCAGCAGTTTATTCGGGCCCTCTAACACTGAAGCTTTCTTT. Its protein is CASSLFGPSNTEAFF. This chain joins TRBV27 and TRBJ1-1; D is ambiguous. The CDR3 contains 15 residues. The germline V and J ends were trimmed by 1 base and 2 bases, with 11 bases remaining between them. Looked up from germline, CDR1 is MNHEY and CDR2 is SMNVEV (reference sequence).

The chain combines TRBV6-1 with TRBJ2-3; 7 bases fit TRBD1. The CDR3 totals 14 residues. Trimming took 10 bases from V and 2 from J; bases not matched to a gene: 9. Germline V gene sequence: CDR1 MNHNS, CDR2 SASEGT. In nucleotides, the CDR3 is TGTGCCACCGCGACAGGGATCGCCACAGATACGCAGTATTTT. Translating it yields CATATGIATDTQYF.

The gene calls are TRBV5-1 and TRBJ2-7; D is possibly TRBD2 (5 bases). V lost 0 bases and J 3 bases, leaving 16 bases between the germline ends. Germline V lookup: CDR1 SGHRS, CDR2 YFSETQ. CDR3 length: 16 amino acids. The CDR3 protein is CASSLVGSAKYYEQYF. The CDR3 bases are TGCGCCAGCAGCTTGGTCGGTAGCGCTAAATACTACGAGCAGTACTTC.

The gene calls are TRBV10-3 and TRBJ2-7; 10 nucleotides line up with TRBD1. The CDR3 has 15 amino acids. V gave up 1 base and J gave up 5 bases; unmatched junction bases: 5. CDR1 is ENHRY and CDR2 is SYGVKD in the germline V gene. The CDR3 is CAISELRDRGHEQYF. As DNA, the CDR3 is TGTGCCATCAGTGAGTTGCGGGACAGGGGTCACGAGCAGTACTTC.

There are a few counts of this clone. The rearrangement uses TRBV4-1 and TRBJ2-3; TRBD2 might be the D (6 bases). In germline, CDR1 is MGHRA, CDR2 YSYEKL. The ends were cut back, 0 bases at V and 1 base at J, with 11 bases in the middle. The CDR3 totals 16 residues. CDR3 amino acids: CASSQEGGMGTDTQYF. In DNA, the CDR3 is TGCGCCAGCAGCCAAGAAGGCGGGATGGGCACAGATACGCAGTATTTT.